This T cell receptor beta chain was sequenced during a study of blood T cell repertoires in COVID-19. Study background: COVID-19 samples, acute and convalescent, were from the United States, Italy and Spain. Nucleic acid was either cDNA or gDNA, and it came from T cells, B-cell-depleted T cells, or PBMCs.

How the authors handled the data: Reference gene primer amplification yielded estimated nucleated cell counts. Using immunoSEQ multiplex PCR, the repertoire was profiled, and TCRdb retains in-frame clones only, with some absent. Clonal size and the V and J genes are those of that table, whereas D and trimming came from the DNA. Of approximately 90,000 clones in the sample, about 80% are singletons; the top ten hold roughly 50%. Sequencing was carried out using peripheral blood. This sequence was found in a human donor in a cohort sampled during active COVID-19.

CDR3 sequence: CASSGNRDKYEQYF. The CDR3 DNA reads TGCGCCAGCAGCGGGAACAGGGACAAATACGAGCAGTACTTC. The chain carries TRBV5-1 and TRBJ2-7, with D maybe TRBD1 (6 bases). This CDR3 region has 14 residues. Trimming shortened V by 4 bases and J by 4 bases, and 15 bases separated the two germline ends. Germline loops: CDR1 SGHRS, CDR2 YFSETQ.